This T cell receptor beta chain is drawn from a study of blood T cell repertoires in COVID-19. In the study overall: Whether acute or convalescent, the COVID-19 samples came from the United States, Italy and Spain. The cDNA or gDNA used as material had been derived from T cells, B-cell-depleted T cells, or PBMCs.

This clone was counted between two and nine times. The V end lost 0 bases, the J end lost 0 bases, and 8 bases lay between the germline ends. The CDR3 spans 15 residues. Per germline, CDR1 SGDLS and CDR2 YYNGEE. Original processing methods: Researchers report that nucleated cell counts were estimated from reference gene primer amplification. Sequencing was performed with immunoSEQ multiplex PCR; in TCRdb, only in-frame clones are kept and a portion is missing. That table furnishes V, J and clone size, whereas the DNA furnished D and trimming. The sample contains fewer than 100,000 clones, around 86% of which appear only once.

The chain is built from TRBV9 and TRBJ2-3; D is perhaps TRBD1 (6 bases). The clonotype was recovered from a woman over 75 with acute or convalescent COVID-19. Specimen: peripheral blood. The CDR3 is CASSVDRVSTDTQYF. CDR3 nucleotides: TGTGCCAGCAGCGTAGACAGGGTAAGCACAGATACGCAGTATTTT.